This TCR beta chain was sequenced for a study of radiotherapy plus CTLA-4 blockade in lung cancer. Findings and limits, study-wide: In blood, tumor-derived TCR clones expanded after radiotherapy plus ipilimumab.

This clone appeared once. What it recognizes is unknown. V was clipped by 3 bases and J by 4 bases; unmatched bases: 8. The CDR3 covers 15 residues. CDR1 is SGHDT and CDR2 is YYEEEE in the germline V gene. Assay: immunoSEQ multiplex PCR; the TCRdb copy retains only in-frame clones and omits some. The sample records under 90,000 clones, more than 70% being singletons. Each patient with chemo-refractory metastatic non-small-cell lung cancer was treated with focal radiation plus CTLA-4 blockade using ipilimumab. This receptor was obtained from a human donor with non-small cell lung cancer that progressed on radiotherapy plus ipilimumab. The rearrangement uses TRBV5-6 and TRBJ1-2, with 8 bases aligning to TRBD1. The sequencing used peripheral blood, collected from a patient treated with radiotherapy plus ipilimumab. In nucleotides, the CDR3 is TGTGCCAGCAGCTGGCGGACAGGGAATCTCTATGGCTACACCTTC. This sequence encodes CASSWRTGNLYGYTF.